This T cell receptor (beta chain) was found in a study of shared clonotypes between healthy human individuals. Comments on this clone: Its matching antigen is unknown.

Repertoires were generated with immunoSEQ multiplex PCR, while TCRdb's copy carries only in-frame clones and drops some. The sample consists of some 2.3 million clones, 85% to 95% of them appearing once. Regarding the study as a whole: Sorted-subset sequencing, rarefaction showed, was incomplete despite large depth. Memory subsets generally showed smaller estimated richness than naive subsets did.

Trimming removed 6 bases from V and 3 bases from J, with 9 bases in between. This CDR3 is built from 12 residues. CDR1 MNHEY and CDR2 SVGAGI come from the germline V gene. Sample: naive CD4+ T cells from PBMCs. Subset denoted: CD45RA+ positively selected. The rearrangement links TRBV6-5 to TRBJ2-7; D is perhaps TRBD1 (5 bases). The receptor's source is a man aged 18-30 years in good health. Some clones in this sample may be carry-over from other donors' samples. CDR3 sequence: CASRDTYYEQYF. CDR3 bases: TGTGCCAGCAGGGACACCTACTACGAGCAGTACTTC.